These 12 T cell receptor beta chains originate from one sample sequenced in a study of PD-L1 blockade in urothelial cancer. Noted time point: peripheral blood 6 weeks after treatment start. Method: immunoSEQ multiplex PCR; TCRdb's copy keeps in-frame clones and lacks some. The table includes some 50,000 clones, over 75% detected once. The source material was PBMCs, sampled around atezolizumab (anti-PD-L1) treatment. All receptors come from a man aged 45-65 years with urothelial cancer.

The V and J genes are TRBV7-2 and TRBJ2-2; 8 bases line up with TRBD1. This CDR3 comprises 14 residues. The V gene's germline CDR1 is SGHTA and CDR2 FQGNSA. Trimming removed 3 bases from V and 6 bases from J; junction bases left unmatched: 3. CDR3 sequence reads: CASSLDRVAGELFF. The CDR3 DNA reads TGTGCCAGCAGCTTGGACAGGGTAGCCGGGGAGCTGTTTTTT.

CDR3 sequence (DNA): TGTGCCAGCAGCGTCCCGGACAGGCCCAATTCACCCCTCCACTTT. It specifies CASSVPDRPNSPLHF. This chain uses TRBV9 with TRBJ1-6; 7 bases are a match to TRBD1. The CDR3 runs 15 residues. In germline, CDR1 is SGDLS, CDR2 YYNGEE. The J segment lost 7 bases and the V segment lost 2 bases, leaving 6 bases of the junction unmatched.

The genes are TRBV2 and TRBJ2-7; TRBD1 agrees at 8 bases. The junction had 7 bases not matched to a gene; V was cut back by 7 bases and J by 5 bases. The CDR3 totals 13 residues. Germline V lookup: CDR1 SNHLY, CDR2 FYNNEI. The CDR3 loop is CASIGQGRHEQYF. CDR3 DNA: TGTGCCAGCATCGGACAGGGCCGGCACGAGCAGTACTTC.

The chain has TRBV5-1 and TRBJ2-5; 8 positions agree with TRBD2. Germline lookup yields CDR1 SGHRS and CDR2 YFSETQ. J was trimmed by 0 bases and V by 4 bases; bases with no gene match: 2. The CDR3 covers 14 residues. The CDR3 here is CASSLAGNQETQYF. The CDR3 DNA follows: TGCGCCAGCAGCCTAGCGGGCAACCAAGAGACCCAGTACTTC.

The chain joins TRBV20-1 to TRBJ1-1; D is uncertain. Germline lookup yields CDR1 DFQATT and CDR2 SNEGSKA (reference sequence). The CDR3 runs 11 residues. V was clipped by 0 bases and J by 6 bases, with 5 bases between them. CDR3 sequence (DNA): TGCAGTGCTAGAGATATTTCTGAAGCTTTCTTT. This gives the protein CSARDISEAFF.

This chain uses TRBV10-3 with TRBJ1-3; D remains unclear. The CDR3 loop spans 15 amino acids. V lost 8 bases, J lost 0 bases, and 14 bases lay in between. In germline, CDR1 is ENHRY, CDR2 SYGVKD. CDR3 in DNA: TGTGCCATCTTGACACGCTCGAGCTCTGGAAACACCATATATTTT. Its translation: CAILTRSSSGNTIYF.

The chain combines TRBV7-9 with TRBJ2-7; possible D gene TRBD2, 5 bases. The germline V gene encodes CDR1 SEHNR and CDR2 FQNEAQ (reference sequence). V shed 5 bases and J shed 5 bases, with 16 bases lying between them. The CDR3 spans 14 residues. DNA of the CDR3: TGTGCCAGCAGCCATCGCACGGGGTTACACGAGCAGTACTTC. It encodes CASSHRTGLHEQYF.

This clone was seen once. The rearrangement links TRBV10-2 to TRBJ1-3; 9 bases are shared with TRBD1. The trim removed 3 bases at V and 1 base at J, leaving 4 bases unmatched. The CDR3 has 16 amino acids. Germline values: CDR1 WSHSY, CDR2 SAAADI. The CDR3 DNA sequence: TGCGCCAGCAGTGACCCGGGACAGGGATCTGGAAACACCATATATTTT. Translating gives CASSDPGQGSGNTIYF.

The rearrangement links TRBV5-1 to TRBJ2-5; TRBD1 might be the D (6 bases). V was trimmed by 4 bases and J by 5 bases, leaving 18 bases between them. CDR3 size: 15 residues. Germline V gene lookup returns CDR1 SGHRS and CDR2 YFSETQ. CDR3: CASSPTEQGGETQYF. For the CDR3, the DNA is TGCGCCAGCAGCCCGACTGAACAGGGTGGGGAGACCCAGTACTTC.

The chain uses TRBV11-2 and TRBJ2-2; 7 bases are a match to TRBD1. V gave up 4 bases and J gave up 4 bases; unmatched junction bases: 3. The CDR3 is made up of 14 amino acids. The germline V gene has CDR1 SGHAT and CDR2 FQNNGV. The CDR3 reads CASSSRQGTGELFF. In DNA, the CDR3 is TGTGCCAGCAGCTCGAGACAGGGCACCGGGGAGCTGTTTTTT.

The J gene is TRBJ2-3, the V gene TRBV9; 10 positions agree with TRBD2. The trim removed 0 bases at V and 1 base at J, leaving 5 bases unmatched. CDR1 SGDLS and CDR2 YYNGEE come from the germline V gene. CDR3 size: 17 residues. CDR3 DNA sequence: TGTGCCAGCAGCGTAGCTCGCCTAGCGGGGGGCACAGATACGCAGTATTTT. Residues: CASSVARLAGGTDTQYF.

The V gene is TRBV15, the J gene TRBJ1-6, with D uncertain. The CDR3 totals 15 residues. CDR1 and CDR2 from the germline V gene are LNHNV and YYDKDF (reference sequence). The V and J ends lost 4 bases and 6 bases respectively, with 13 bases between them. CDR3 loop: CATSIAGSGNSPLHF. The CDR3 DNA is TGTGCCACCAGCATTGCAGGTTCCGGTAATTCACCCCTCCACTTT.